A selection of T cell receptor beta chains follows, all from one sample in a study of neurological immune-mediated disorders. TCRdb redid the calling of the 5' RACE reads with MiXCR, one entry per CDR3 protein. Of 70,000 or so distinct CDR3 sequences in the sample, 2.5% to 4% are singletons; the top ten hold around 5.2%. The source material was PBMCs. The receptors shown here come from a woman aged 45-65 years with multiple sclerosis. CDR3s include the opening cysteine and the closing phenylalanine or tryptophan. Each record gives: clone size, D gene, V gene, J gene, CDR3 DNA, CDR3 protein. A D gene is named only where the DNA matches it firmly. Some rows mark clone size as missing; the rest say once, few, many or name a class of expanded clone.

many	-	TRBV10-3	TRBJ1-1	TGTGCCCACAAAGGGCAGTCTAACACTGAAGCTTTCTTT	CAHKGQSNTEAFF
many	-	TRBV5-1	TRBJ2-1	TGCGCCAGCAGCTTGGAAGGTGGGGGTGTAGGTGAGCAGTTCTTC	CASSLEGGGVGEQFF
many	-	TRBV27	TRBJ2-2	TGTGCCAGCAGTTTAGAGTGGAGTTCCGGGGAGCTGTTTTTT	CASSLEWSSGELFF
many	TRBD2	TRBV7-2	TRBJ2-3	TGTGCCAGCAGCTTTACTAGCGGTAGCACAGATACGCAGTATTTT	CASSFTSGSTDTQYF
many	TRBD1	TRBV20-1	TRBJ1-1	TGCAGTGCCGGGCAGGCAGGGGGCTGGGGTGAAGCTTTCTTT	CSAGQAGGWGEAFF
many	TRBD2	TRBV4-2	TRBJ2-4	TGTGCCAGCAGCCAGGTAGCGGGGACCCTAAACATTCAGTACTTC	CASSQVAGTLNIQYF
many	-	TRBV7-6	TRBJ2-2	TGTGCCAGCAGCTTATATCTCGACGGGGAGCTGTTTTTT	CASSLYLDGELFF
many	TRBD1	TRBV5-1	TRBJ2-5	TGCGCCAGCAGCTTGGTGAGACAGGGGGCCGAGACCCAGTACTTC	CASSLVRQGAETQYF
many	TRBD2	TRBV11-3	TRBJ2-1	TGTGCCAGCAGCTTATGGGGGCTAGCGGGAGCCTCAAATGAGCAGTTCTTC	CASSLWGLAGASNEQFF
many	TRBD1	TRBV7-2	TRBJ2-4	TGTGCCAGCAGCTCAGGACAGGGGGACATTCAGTACTTC	CASSSGQGDIQYF
many	-	TRBV29-1	TRBJ1-1	TGCAGCGTTTCGGGGGGGAACACTGAAGCTTTCTTT	CSVSGGNTEAFF
many	TRBD2	TRBV6-6	TRBJ2-1	TGTGCCAGCAGTTACGGCGGGGGTCACAATGAGCAGTTCTTC	CASSYGGGHNEQFF
many	TRBD1	TRBV28	TRBJ1-6	TGTGCCAGCAGTTTATGGGACAGGGAGAAATCCCTCCACTTT	CASSLWDREKSLHF
many	-	TRBV7-2	TRBJ1-5	TGTGCCAGCAGCCCACAAGGGGAAGGGCCCCAGCATTTT	CASSPQGEGPQHF
many	-	TRBV20-1	TRBJ2-7	TGCAGTGCCCGGGACGGGAGATTTTACGAGCAGTACTTC	CSARDGRFYEQYF
many	-	TRBV5-6	TRBJ1-5	TGTGCCAGCAGCTTGGCCGGGGGTGATCAGCCCCAGCATTTT	CASSLAGGDQPQHF
many	-	TRBV5-1	TRBJ2-2	TGCGCCAGCAGCTTGGGTCAGAACAGGAACACCGGGGAGCTGTTTTTT	CASSLGQNRNTGELFF
many	TRBD1	TRBV5-1	TRBJ2-1	TGCGCCAGCAGCACCCAGGGACAGAACAATGAGCAGTTCTTC	CASSTQGQNNEQFF
many	-	TRBV7-8	TRBJ2-1	TGTGCCAGCAGCTTAGGTCCCGGGGCCAATGAGCAGTTCTTC	CASSLGPGANEQFF
many	TRBD2	TRBV20-1	TRBJ2-2	TGCAGTGTGAGGCGGCTAGCGGGAGGCCCCACTACCGGGGAGCTGTTTTTT	CSVRRLAGGPTTGELFF
many	-	TRBV5-1	TRBJ2-1	TGCGCCAGCAGCTTGGAAGGGGGTACCTACAATGAGCAGTTCTTC	CASSLEGGTYNEQFF
many	TRBD2	TRBV5-6	TRBJ2-1	TGTGCCAGCAGCTTGGCCTTAGCGGGGGAGGGCGGGGAGCAGTTCTTC	CASSLALAGEGGEQFF
many	-	TRBV7-2	TRBJ2-3	TGTGCCAGCAGGACTGGAGGCACAGATACGCAGTATTTT	CASRTGGTDTQYF
many	-	TRBV5-5	TRBJ1-1	TGTGCCAGCAGCTTCCAGGGGAACACTGAAGCTTTCTTT	CASSFQGNTEAFF
many	TRBD1	TRBV10-3	TRBJ1-2	TGTGCCCTCGGACAGGGGGCAACTAACTATGGCTACACCTTC	CALGQGATNYGYTF
many	-	TRBV29-1	TRBJ1-1	TGCAGCGTTCTTGGACAGCTGAACACTGAAGCTTTCTTT	CSVLGQLNTEAFF
many	-	TRBV29-1	TRBJ1-1	TGCAGCGTGATGGTCACTGAAGCTTTCTTT	CSVMVTEAFF
many	-	TRBV4-2	TRBJ2-1	TGTGCCAGCAGCCAAGTAGGGGCCCCACTCGAGCAGTTCTTC	CASSQVGAPLEQFF
many	-	TRBV12-3/TRBV12-4	TRBJ2-1	TGTGCCAGCAGTTCTCAAAACAATGAGCAGTTCTTC	CASSSQNNEQFF
many	-	TRBV7-8	TRBJ2-3	TGTGCCAGCAGCTTACTACGCACAGATACGCAGTATTTT	CASSLLRTDTQYF
-	-	TRBV6-6	TRBJ2-3	TGTGCCAGCAGTTACCTTGAGGGCACAGATACGCAGTATTTT	CASSYLEGTDTQYF
many	-	TRBV20-1	TRBJ1-6	TGCAGTGCTAGAGATTTTAGAGTGTGGACAGAAAATTCACCCCTCCACTTT	CSARDFRVWTENSPLHF
many	TRBD1	TRBV7-2	TRBJ1-1	TGTGCCAGCAGCGTCCCAGGGGGCACTGAAGCTTTCTTT	CASSVPGGTEAFF
many	TRBD1	TRBV7-9	TRBJ1-4	TGTGCCAGCAGCCCCAGGGGGTTTGCAACTAATGAAAAACTGTTTTTT	CASSPRGFATNEKLFF
many	TRBD1	TRBV20-1	TRBJ2-1	TGCAGTGCTAGAGATCTGGGACAGACCTACAATGAGCAGTTCTTC	CSARDLGQTYNEQFF
many	-	TRBV20-1	TRBJ2-7	TGCAGTGCTAGGGACCGCTCCCTGGGGTACGAGCAGTACTTC	CSARDRSLGYEQYF
-	TRBD2	TRBV20-1	TRBJ2-3	TGCAGTGCTGGTCTAGCGGGGGGGCCGTCAGATACGCAGTATTTT	CSAGLAGGPSDTQYF